This is a list of T cell receptor beta chains from one sample in a study of blood T cells in healthy people across ages. TCRdb passed the 5' RACE reads through MiXCR, listing each CDR3 protein once. The profile covers around 1.5 million distinct CDR3 sequences, with 34% appearing a single time and roughly 10% taken by the ten largest. The source material was blood. Receptors were obtained from a woman in her thirties in good health. The conserved cysteine and the conserved F or W are not part of the CDR3 here.

j_gene | len | v_gene | CDR3aa
TRBJ2-5 | 13 | TRBV6-2/TRBV6-3 | ASRRLAGGLETQY
TRBJ2-7 | 13 | TRBV20-1 | SARMNAGIHYEQY
TRBJ1-5 | 12 | TRBV28 | ASSSPGQGPFEH
TRBJ1-1 | 12 | TRBV7-9 | ASTLGAGNTEAF
TRBJ2-1 | 15 | TRBV7-9 | ASSWGYGTSVYNEQF
TRBJ2-1 | 12 | TRBV25-1 | ASKTSRGPNEQF
TRBJ2-5 | 13 | TRBV3-1 | ASSQDPGGGETQY
TRBJ2-1 | 16 | TRBV9 | ASSVADIAGLGYNEQF
TRBJ1-2 | 11 | TRBV3-1 | ASSQEPSNGYT
- | 14 | TRBV29-1 | SVEDGASGGFYEQY
TRBJ2-4 | 11 | TRBV7-3 | ASSLSQENIQY
TRBJ2-3 | 12 | TRBV10-3 | AISDSQGTDTQY
TRBJ1-5 | 12 | TRBV29-1 | SVTTGQGNQPQH
TRBJ2-3 | 17 | TRBV7-2 | ASSLARGLGAGRGDTQY
TRBJ2-5 | 14 | TRBV30 | AWSVPQGAIQETQY
TRBJ2-1 | 13 | TRBV5-1 | ASSLGSFENNEQF
TRBJ2-4 | 12 | TRBV20-1 | SAFEGQGRNIQY
- | 12 | TRBV27 | ASRLAGDANEQY
TRBJ2-1 | 12 | TRBV4-2 | ASSQEATYNEQF
TRBJ2-5 | 12 | TRBV20-1 | SATPGLAKETQY
TRBJ2-1 | 11 | TRBV20-1 | SASREIYNEQF
TRBJ2-2 | 12 | TRBV27 | ASSSGIGPGELF
TRBJ2-1 | 10 | TRBV5-1 | ASSLNWNEQF
TRBJ1-4 | 14 | TRBV20-1 | STIGKVKGANEKLF
TRBJ2-7 | 12 | TRBV5-1 | AGSLFGGFYEQY
TRBJ2-3 | 11 | TRBV20-1 | SARNPNTDTQY